This T cell receptor beta chain was captured in a study of CXCR3-negative and CXCR3-positive naive CD8 T cells. cDNA libraries for TRB were generated by 5' RACE incorporating UMI labels. TCRdb reprocessed the 5' RACE reads and keeps a single row for each CDR3 protein, giving no DNA. This sample's clone table lists about 6,000 distinct CDR3 sequences. Germline V gene sequence: CDR1 SQVTM, CDR2 ANQGSEA. The CDR3 is made up of 12 amino acids. A CD45RO-CCR7+CD27+CD95- profile was what naive CD8+ T cells displayed. The receptor comes from a human donor in good health. Some clones in this sample may be carry-over from other donors' samples. Material: naive CXCR3- CD8+ T cells from blood. The subset was: CD45RO-CCR7+CD27+CD95- naive CD8+ T cells lacking CXCR3 (TNR3-). The chain joins TRBV29-1 to TRBJ2-1; TCRdb's D gene call, TRBD1, goes unchecked for lack of DNA. The CDR3 sequence is CSVPGRGNEQFF.